These 9 T cell receptor beta chains were all obtained from the same sample, sequenced in a study of blood T cell repertoires in COVID-19. Assay: immunoSEQ multiplex PCR; the TCRdb copy retains only in-frame clones and omits some. The sample carries approximately 200,000 clones, around 82% recorded once. The specimen sequenced was PBMCs or T cells enriched from blood (not recorded which). The receptor source for this set is a man aged 35-49 years who had recovered from COVID-19.

The J gene is TRBJ2-2, the V gene TRBV9; the match to TRBD1 covers 7 bases. This CDR3 has 16 residues. V was clipped by 1 base and J by 2 bases; unmatched bases: 5. In germline, CDR1 is SGDLS, CDR2 YYNGEE. The chain's CDR3 is CASSVTGTVNTGELFF. For the CDR3, the DNA is TGTGCCAGCAGCGTAACCGGGACAGTCAACACCGGGGAGCTGTTTTTT.

The rearrangement joins TRBV11-3 to TRBJ2-1; TRBD1 matches 7 bases. V lost 5 bases and J lost 10; bases outside the gene matches: 8. The CDR3 is made up of 13 amino acids. Germline V gene data show CDR1 as SGHNT and CDR2 as YENEEA. Here the CDR3 reads CASSPRGLGEQFF. The CDR3 region has the DNA TGTGCCAGCAGCCCAAGGGGGCTTGGGGAGCAGTTCTTC.

The sample holds one count of this clone. This chain uses TRBV11-1 with TRBJ1-3; D unclear. The CDR3 spans 16 residues. Germline V gene data show CDR1 as SGHAT and CDR2 as FQDESV (reference sequence). V was clipped by 5 bases and J by 0 bases, with 14 bases between them. The CDR3 loop reads CASSRIGRGSGNTIYF. CDR3 DNA: TGTGCCAGCAGCCGGATCGGACGGGGCTCTGGAAACACCATATATTTT.

DNA for the CDR3: TGCGCCAGCAGCTTGGGGTCTGGGCTCACTGAAGCTTTCTTT. Amino acid sequence: CASSLGSGLTEAFF. This chain links TRBV5-1 with TRBJ1-1, with D unclear. V lost 0 bases and J lost 4, with 10 bases in between. Germline CDR1 and CDR2: SGHRS and YFSETQ. This CDR3 has 14 amino acids.

The sample holds one count of this clone. This chain connects TRBV3-1 (or the pseudogene TRBV3-2) to TRBJ1-1; 8 bases agree with TRBD1. Germline V gene data show CDR1 as LGHDT and CDR2 as YNNKEL (reference sequence). V trimming: 3 bases; J trimming: 9 bases; junction bases outside the gene matches: 15. This CDR3 comprises 16 residues. Written as DNA, the CDR3 is TGTGCCAGCAGCCAGAGACCCTGGACAGGGTGGCCCCAAGCTTTCTTT. This translates into CASSQRPWTGWPQAFF.

This chain joins TRBV19 and TRBJ1-3, with 8 bases aligning to TRBD1. Germline trimming cut 2 bases from V and 1 base from J; bases unmatched to any gene: 10. This CDR3 comprises 18 residues. Per the germline V gene, CDR1 is LNHDA and CDR2 is SQIVND (reference sequence). CDR3 region: CASSIKFPGGASGNTIYF. CDR3 DNA sequence: TGTGCCAGTAGTATAAAGTTCCCAGGGGGCGCGTCTGGAAACACCATATATTTT.

Remarks on this clone: The same CDR3 arises from other DNA sequences in this sample as well. The rearrangement joins TRBV7-9 to TRBJ1-2; 7 bases map to TRBD1. CDR3 size: 13 residues. The V gene's germline CDR1 is SEHNR and CDR2 FQNEAQ (reference sequence). The junction had 3 bases not matched to a gene; V was cut back by 3 bases and J by 5 bases. The CDR3 loop reads CASSLGQNYGYTF. The CDR3 nucleotides read TGTGCCAGCAGCTTGGGACAGAATTATGGCTACACCTTC.

V and J are TRBV18 and TRBJ2-7; D gene ambiguous. This CDR3 contains 13 residues. With 6 bases removed from V and 6 bases from J, the gap between germline ends came to 15 bases. The germline gives CDR1 KGHSH, CDR2 LQKENI. The CDR3, as DNA: TGTGCCAGCTCGCAAAACGGAGACGGCGAGCAGTACTTC. It yields the protein CASSQNGDGEQYF.

This clone was found a few times. The V and J genes are TRBV10-2 and TRBJ2-1; 8 bases are shared with TRBD2. The CDR3 is made up of 16 amino acids. Germline-derived CDR1 and CDR2 are WSHSY and SAAADI. After removal of 3 bases from V and 6 bases from J, the junction contained 10 bases not matched to a gene. The CDR3 region has the DNA TGCGCCAGCAGTGATCTAGCGGGCGGGAATGCCAATGAGCAGTTCTTC. Translation gives CASSDLAGGNANEQFF.